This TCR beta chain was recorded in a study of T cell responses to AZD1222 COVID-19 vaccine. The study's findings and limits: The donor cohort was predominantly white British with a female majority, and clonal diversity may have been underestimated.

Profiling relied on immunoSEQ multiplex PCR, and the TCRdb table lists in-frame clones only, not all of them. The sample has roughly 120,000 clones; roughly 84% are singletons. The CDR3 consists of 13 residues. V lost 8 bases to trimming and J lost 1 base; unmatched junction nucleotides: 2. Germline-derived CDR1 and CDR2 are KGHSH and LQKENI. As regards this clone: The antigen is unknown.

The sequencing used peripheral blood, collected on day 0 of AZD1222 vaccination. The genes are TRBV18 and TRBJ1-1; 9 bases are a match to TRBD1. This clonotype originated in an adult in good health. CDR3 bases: TGTGCCAGCCGACAGGGGGAGAACACTGAAGCTTTCTTT. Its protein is CASRQGENTEAFF.